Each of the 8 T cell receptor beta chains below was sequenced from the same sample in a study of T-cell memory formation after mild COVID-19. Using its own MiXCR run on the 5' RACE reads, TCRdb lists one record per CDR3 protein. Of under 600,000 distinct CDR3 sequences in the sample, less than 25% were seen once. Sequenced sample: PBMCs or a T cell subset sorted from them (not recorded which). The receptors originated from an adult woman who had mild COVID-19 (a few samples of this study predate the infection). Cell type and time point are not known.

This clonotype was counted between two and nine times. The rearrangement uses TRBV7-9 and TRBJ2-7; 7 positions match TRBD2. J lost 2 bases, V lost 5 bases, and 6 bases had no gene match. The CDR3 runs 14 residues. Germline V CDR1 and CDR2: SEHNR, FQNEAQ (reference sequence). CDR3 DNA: TGTGCCAGCAGCCCCCGGGACTACACCTACGAGCAGTACTTC. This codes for CASSPRDYTYEQYF.

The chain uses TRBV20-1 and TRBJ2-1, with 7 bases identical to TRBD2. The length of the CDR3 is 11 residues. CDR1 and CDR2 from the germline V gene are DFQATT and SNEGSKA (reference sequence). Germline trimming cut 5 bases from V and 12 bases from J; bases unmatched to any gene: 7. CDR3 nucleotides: TGCAGTGCTGCCAGGACTAGTTGGCAGTTCTTC. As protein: CSAARTSWQFF.

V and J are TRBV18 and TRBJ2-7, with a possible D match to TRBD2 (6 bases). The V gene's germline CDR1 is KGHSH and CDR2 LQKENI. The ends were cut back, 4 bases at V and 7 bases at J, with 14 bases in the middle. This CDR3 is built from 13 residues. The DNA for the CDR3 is TGTGCCAGCTCACTCGCCGTCGGGGGAGAGCAGTACTTC. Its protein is CASSLAVGGEQYF.

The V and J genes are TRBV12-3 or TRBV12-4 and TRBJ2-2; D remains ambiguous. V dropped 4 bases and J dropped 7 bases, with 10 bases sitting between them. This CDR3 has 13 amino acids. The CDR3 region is CASSSSFVGELFF. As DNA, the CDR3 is TGTGCCAGCAGTTCCTCGTTTGTCGGGGAGCTGTTTTTT.

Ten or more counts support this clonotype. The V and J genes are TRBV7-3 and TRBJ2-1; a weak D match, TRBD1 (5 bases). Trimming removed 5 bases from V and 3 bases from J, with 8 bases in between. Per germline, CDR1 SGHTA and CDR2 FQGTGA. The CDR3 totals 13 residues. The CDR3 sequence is CASSPQGYNEQFF. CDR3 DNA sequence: TGTGCCAGCAGCCCCCAGGGCTACAATGAGCAGTTCTTC.

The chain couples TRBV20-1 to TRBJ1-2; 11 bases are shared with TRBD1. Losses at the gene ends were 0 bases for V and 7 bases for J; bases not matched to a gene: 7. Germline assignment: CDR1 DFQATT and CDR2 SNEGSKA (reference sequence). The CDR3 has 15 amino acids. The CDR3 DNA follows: TGCAGTGCTAGAGATTTTAGGACAGGGGGCTCTGGCTACACCTTC. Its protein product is CSARDFRTGGSGYTF.

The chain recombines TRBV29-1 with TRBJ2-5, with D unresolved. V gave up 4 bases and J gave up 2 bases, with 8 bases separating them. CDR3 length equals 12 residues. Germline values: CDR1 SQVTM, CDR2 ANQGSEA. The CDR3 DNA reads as TGCAGCGTTGTAGGGATTCAAGAGACCCAGTACTTC. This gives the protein CSVVGIQETQYF.

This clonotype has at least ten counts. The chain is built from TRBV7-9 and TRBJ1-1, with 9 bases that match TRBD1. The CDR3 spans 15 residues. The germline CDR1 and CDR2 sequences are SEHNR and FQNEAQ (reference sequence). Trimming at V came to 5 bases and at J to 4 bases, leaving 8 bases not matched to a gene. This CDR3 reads CASSPGTGTFTEAFF. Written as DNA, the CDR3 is TGTGCCAGCAGCCCTGGGACAGGGACTTTCACTGAAGCTTTCTTT.